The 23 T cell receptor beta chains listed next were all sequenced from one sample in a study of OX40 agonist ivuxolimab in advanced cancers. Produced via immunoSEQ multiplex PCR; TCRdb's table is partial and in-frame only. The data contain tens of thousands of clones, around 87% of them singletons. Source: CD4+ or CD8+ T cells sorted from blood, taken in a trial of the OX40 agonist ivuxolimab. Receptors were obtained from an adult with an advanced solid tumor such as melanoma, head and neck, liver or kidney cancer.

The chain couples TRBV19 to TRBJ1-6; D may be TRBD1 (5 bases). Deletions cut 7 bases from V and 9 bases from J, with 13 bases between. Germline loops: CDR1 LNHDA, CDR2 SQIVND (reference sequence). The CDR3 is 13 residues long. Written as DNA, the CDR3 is TGTGCCAGTAAGGGGCAGGGAATTTCACCCCTCCACTTT. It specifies CASKGQGISPLHF.

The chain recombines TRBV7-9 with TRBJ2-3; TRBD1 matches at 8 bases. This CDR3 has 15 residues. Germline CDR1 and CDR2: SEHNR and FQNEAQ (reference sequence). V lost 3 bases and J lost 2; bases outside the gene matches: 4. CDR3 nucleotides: TGTGCCAGCAGCTTCCGGACAGGGCTCACAGATACGCAGTATTTT. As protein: CASSFRTGLTDTQYF.

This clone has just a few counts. The CDR3 sequence is CAWSSGTSDYNEQFF. CDR3 bases: TGTGCCTGGAGTAGCGGGACTAGCGACTACAATGAGCAGTTCTTC. The V call is TRBV30, the J call TRBJ2-1, with 10 bases identical to TRBD2. With V trimmed by 2 bases and J by 3 bases, 4 bases remained unmatched. The CDR3 totals 15 residues. Per germline, CDR1 GTSNPN and CDR2 SVGIG (reference sequence).

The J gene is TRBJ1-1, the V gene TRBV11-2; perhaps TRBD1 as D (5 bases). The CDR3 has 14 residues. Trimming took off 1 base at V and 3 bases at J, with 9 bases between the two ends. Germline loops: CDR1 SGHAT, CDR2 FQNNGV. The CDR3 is CASSLVGGDTEAFF. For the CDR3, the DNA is TGTGCCAGCAGCTTAGTAGGAGGGGACACTGAAGCTTTCTTT. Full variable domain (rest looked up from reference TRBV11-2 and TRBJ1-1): EAGVAQSPRYKIIEKRQSVAFWCNPISGHATLYWYQQILGQGPKLLIQFQNNGVVDDSQLPKDRFSAERLKGVDSTLKIQPAKLEDSAVYLCASSLVGGDTEAFFGQGTRLTVV.

The CDR3 reads CASSAYRGSYEQYF. In nucleotides, the CDR3 is TGTGCCAGCAGCGCCTACAGGGGGTCCTACGAGCAGTACTTC. The rearrangement links TRBV9 to TRBJ2-7; TRBD1 matches 8 bases. In germline, CDR1 is SGDLS, CDR2 YYNGEE. This CDR3 comprises 14 residues. With 3 bases clipped from V and 1 base from J, the junction kept 3 bases outside the gene matches.

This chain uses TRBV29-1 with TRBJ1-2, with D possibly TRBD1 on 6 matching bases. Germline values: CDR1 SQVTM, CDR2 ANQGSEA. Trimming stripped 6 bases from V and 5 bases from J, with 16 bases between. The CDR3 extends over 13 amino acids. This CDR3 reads CSVSPDRTYGYTF. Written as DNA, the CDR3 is TGCAGCGTCTCTCCCGACAGGACTTATGGCTACACCTTC.

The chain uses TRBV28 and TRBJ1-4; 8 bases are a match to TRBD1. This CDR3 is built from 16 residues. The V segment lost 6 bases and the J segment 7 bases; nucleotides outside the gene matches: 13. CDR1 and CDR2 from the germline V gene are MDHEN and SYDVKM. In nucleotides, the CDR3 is TGTGCCAGCAGCCCCGGACAGGGCGGATTAAGTGAAAAACTGTTTTTT. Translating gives CASSPGQGGLSEKLFF.

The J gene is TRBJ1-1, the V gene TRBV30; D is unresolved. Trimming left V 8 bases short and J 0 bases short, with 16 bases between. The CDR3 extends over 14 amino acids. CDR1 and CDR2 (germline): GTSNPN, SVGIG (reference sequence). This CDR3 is CALMIGSLNTEAFF. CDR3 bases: TGTGCCCTGATGATTGGGAGCCTGAACACTGAAGCTTTCTTT. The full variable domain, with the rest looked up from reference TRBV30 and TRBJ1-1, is SQTIHQWPATLVQPVGSPLSLECTVEGTSNPNLYWYRQAAGRGLQLLFYSVGIGQISSEVPQNLSASRPQDRQFILSSKKLLLSDSGFYLCALMIGSLNTEAFFGQGTRLTVV.

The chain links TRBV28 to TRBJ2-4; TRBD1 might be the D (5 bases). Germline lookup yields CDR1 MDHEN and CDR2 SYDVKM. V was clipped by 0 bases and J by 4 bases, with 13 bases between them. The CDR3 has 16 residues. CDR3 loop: CASSLWTEESKNIQYF. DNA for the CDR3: TGTGCCAGCAGTTTATGGACAGAAGAATCTAAAAACATTCAGTACTTC.

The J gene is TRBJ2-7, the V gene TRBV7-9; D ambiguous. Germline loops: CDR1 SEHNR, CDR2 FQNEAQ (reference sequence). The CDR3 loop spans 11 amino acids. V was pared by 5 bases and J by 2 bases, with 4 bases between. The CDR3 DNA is TGTGCCAGCAGCCCCACCTACGAGCAGTACTTC. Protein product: CASSPTYEQYF.

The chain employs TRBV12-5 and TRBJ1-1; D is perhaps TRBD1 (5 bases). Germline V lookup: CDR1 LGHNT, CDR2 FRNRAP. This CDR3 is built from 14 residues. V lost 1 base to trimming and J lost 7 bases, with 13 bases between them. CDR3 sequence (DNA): TGTGCTAGTGGTTTGGACCCGACAGTTTTTGAAGCTTTCTTT. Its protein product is CASGLDPTVFEAFF.

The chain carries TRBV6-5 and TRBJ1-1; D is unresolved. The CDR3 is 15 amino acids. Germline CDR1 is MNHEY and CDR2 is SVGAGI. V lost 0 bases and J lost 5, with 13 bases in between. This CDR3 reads CASSYSILVGTEAFF. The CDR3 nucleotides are TGTGCCAGCAGTTACTCGATATTGGTAGGGACTGAAGCTTTCTTT.

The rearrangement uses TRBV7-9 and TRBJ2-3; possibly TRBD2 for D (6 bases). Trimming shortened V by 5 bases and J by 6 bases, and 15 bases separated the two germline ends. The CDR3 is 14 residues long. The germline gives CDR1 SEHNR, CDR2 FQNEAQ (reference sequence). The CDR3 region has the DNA TGTGCCAGCAGCGCTGGGGGGTTGGCCGATACGCAGTATTTT. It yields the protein CASSAGGLADTQYF.

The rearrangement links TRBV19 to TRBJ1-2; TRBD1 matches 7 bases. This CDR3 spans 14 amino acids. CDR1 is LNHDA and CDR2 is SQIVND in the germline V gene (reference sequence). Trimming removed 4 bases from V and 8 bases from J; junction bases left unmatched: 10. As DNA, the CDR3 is TGTGCCAGTAGTACGCGGACAGGATGGGAGGGCTACACCTTC. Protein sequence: CASSTRTGWEGYTF.

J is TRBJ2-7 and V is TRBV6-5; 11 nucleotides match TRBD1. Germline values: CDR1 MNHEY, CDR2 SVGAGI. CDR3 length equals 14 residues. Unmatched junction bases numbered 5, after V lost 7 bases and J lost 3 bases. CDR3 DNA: TGTGCCAGCAAACCGGGACAGGGGGTCTACGAGCAGTACTTC. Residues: CASKPGQGVYEQYF.

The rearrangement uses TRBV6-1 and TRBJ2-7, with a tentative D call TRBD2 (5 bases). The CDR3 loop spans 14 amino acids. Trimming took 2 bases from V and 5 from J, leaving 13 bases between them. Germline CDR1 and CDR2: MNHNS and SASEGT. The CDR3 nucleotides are TGTGCCAGCAGTGAACGCACGGGGTCAAACGAGCAGTACGTC. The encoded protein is CASSERTGSNEQYV.

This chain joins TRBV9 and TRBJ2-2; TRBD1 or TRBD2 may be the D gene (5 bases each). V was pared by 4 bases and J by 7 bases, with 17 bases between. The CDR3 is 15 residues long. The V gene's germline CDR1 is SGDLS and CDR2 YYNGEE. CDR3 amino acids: CASSSNTGTVGELFF. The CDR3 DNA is TGTGCCAGCAGCAGTAACACCGGGACCGTCGGGGAGCTGTTTTTT.

The CDR3 spells CASSPPLAPGSYNEQFF. CDR3 DNA: TGTGCCAGCTCACCACCGTTAGCGCCGGGATCCTACAATGAGCAGTTCTTC. V and J are TRBV18 and TRBJ2-1; D may be TRBD2 (5 bases). V shed 0 bases and J shed 1 base, with 13 bases lying between them. This CDR3 contains 17 residues. Germline V gene data show CDR1 as KGHSH and CDR2 as LQKENI.

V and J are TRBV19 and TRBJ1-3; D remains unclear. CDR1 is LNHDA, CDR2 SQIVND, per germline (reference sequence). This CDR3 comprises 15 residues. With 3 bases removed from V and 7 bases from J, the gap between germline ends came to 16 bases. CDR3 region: CASSMAEGLWNTIYF. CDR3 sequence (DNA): TGTGCCAGTAGTATGGCGGAGGGTCTGTGGAACACCATATATTTT.

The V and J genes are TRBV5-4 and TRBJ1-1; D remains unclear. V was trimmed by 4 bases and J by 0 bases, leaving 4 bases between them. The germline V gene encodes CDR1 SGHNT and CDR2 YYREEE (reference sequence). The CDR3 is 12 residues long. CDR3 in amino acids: CASSLLNTEAFF. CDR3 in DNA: TGTGCCAGCAGCCTACTGAACACTGAAGCTTTCTTT.

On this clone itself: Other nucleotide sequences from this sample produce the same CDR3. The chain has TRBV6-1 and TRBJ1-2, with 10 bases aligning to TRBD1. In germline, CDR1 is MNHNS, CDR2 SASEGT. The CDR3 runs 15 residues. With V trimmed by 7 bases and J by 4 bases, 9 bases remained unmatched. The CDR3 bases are TGTGCCAGCACCCGGGGGACAGGGGCCGGCTATGGCTACACCTTC. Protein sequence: CASTRGTGAGYGYTF.

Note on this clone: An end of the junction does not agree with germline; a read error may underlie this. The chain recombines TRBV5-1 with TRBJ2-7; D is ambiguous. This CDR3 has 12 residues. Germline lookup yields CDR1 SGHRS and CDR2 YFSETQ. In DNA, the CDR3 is TGCGCCAGCAGCTTGTATGAGACACCACTCGAATTC. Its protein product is CASSLYETPLEF.

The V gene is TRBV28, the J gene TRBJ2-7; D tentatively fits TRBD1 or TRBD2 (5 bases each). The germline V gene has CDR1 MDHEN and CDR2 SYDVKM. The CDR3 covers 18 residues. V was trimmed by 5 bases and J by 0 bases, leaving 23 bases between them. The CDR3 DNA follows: TGTGCCAGCAGTGCTGGGGTGGGACGGCCGGAGAGCTCCTACGAGCAGTACGTC. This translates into CASSAGVGRPESSYEQYV.